The table lists the clone carrying this TCR beta chain with a few counts. Its specificity is unknown. The data belong to a study of naive and memory T cell subsets. Findings of the study overall: This RNA-based method may be sensitive to activation-related transcript changes.

V dropped 5 bases and J dropped 8 bases, with 19 bases sitting between them. CDR3 length equals 14 residues. Germline values: CDR1 SGDLS, CDR2 YYNGEE. Amplification of ligated cDNA took four PCR rounds with SP2 and nested alpha and beta constant primers. Alpha and beta constant region primers primed reverse transcription for blood and skin samples. TCRdb recomputed calls from the 5' RACE reads with MiXCR, one row per CDR3 protein. The table lists about 59,000 distinct CDR3 sequences, 7% to 8% of them singletons. TCR cDNA received a 3' ligated oligonucleotide that carried a UMI. Adult healthy volunteers gave 2.5 ml peripheral blood for whole-blood RNA. Reverse transcription used DNase-treated unsorted total RNA, aiming for roughly 1 to 1000 ng.

The clonotype comes from a female donor in good health. V gene TRBV9 combines with J gene TRBJ1-2, with a tentative D call TRBD1 (6 bases). As DNA, the CDR3 is TGTGCCAGCAGAGGAAGAGGGGGGTATGACGGCTACACCTTC. Its translation: CASRGRGGYDGYTF. The whole variable domain, remainder taken from reference TRBV9 and TRBJ1-2, is DSGVTQTPKHLITATGQRVTLRCSPRSGDLSVYWYQQSLDQGLQFLIQYYNGEERAKGNILERFSAQQFPDLHSELNLSSLELGDSALYFCASRGRGGYDGYTFGSGTRLTVV.